A single sample is the source of the 16 T cell receptor beta chains below, sequenced in a study of beta chain features in type 1 diabetes (dated by TCRdb to the late 2010s). Library prep was done by the immunoSEQ multiplex PCR assay. All of the isolated RNA was reverse transcribed with the High Capacity cDNA Reverse Transcription Kit, so expressed TCRB transcripts were sequenced. Entries here come from immuneACCESS through TCRdb and include only in-frame sequences with V and J called. Some clones fail to appear in such tables; in the studies checked, an unresolved V gene covers under half of the shortfall, and the cause of the remainder is unknown. The sample table records fewer than 550,000 clones; about an eighth of these occur just once. The leading ten clones occupy 0.046% of the sample. Sequenced input: naive CD4+ T cells from blood. The cell subset or site tag for this specimen amounts to: true naive CD4+ T cells. The receptor set was obtained from a woman aged 18-29 years in good health.

The chain joins TRBV7-2 to TRBJ2-2; D is unresolved. The CDR3 totals 14 residues. The V and J ends lost 5 bases and 5 bases respectively, with 12 bases between them. CDR1 is SGHTA, CDR2 FQGNSA, per germline. Written as DNA, the CDR3 is TGTGCCAGCAGCCCCCTAAGAAGGACCGGGGAGCTGTTTTTT. It encodes CASSPLRRTGELFF.

The chain links TRBV7-9 to TRBJ2-2, with D perhaps matching TRBD1 (5 bases). This CDR3 comprises 14 residues. Trimming left V 7 bases short and J 6 bases short, with 15 bases between. Germline V lookup: CDR1 SEHNR, CDR2 FQNEAQ (reference sequence). The CDR3 protein is CASTPLTGAGELFF. The CDR3 DNA follows: TGTGCCAGCACACCTCTTACAGGTGCCGGGGAGCTGTTTTTT.

This clone was detected only a few times. Other DNA sequences in this specimen translate into the identical CDR3. The chain carries TRBV30 and TRBJ2-6, with no clear D. Between the trimmed V and J ends, which lost 1 base and 1 base, there was a span of 5 bases. Germline V gene data show CDR1 as GTSNPN and CDR2 as SVGIG (reference sequence). The CDR3 spans 14 residues. The CDR3 spells CAWSGGSGANVLTF. CDR3 nucleotides: TGTGCCTGGAGTGGAGGATCTGGGGCCAACGTCCTGACTTTC.

This clone was counted between two and nine times. This chain uses TRBV15 with TRBJ1-4; D unresolved. V was pared by 0 bases and J by 0 bases, with 8 bases between. Per the germline V gene, CDR1 is LNHNV and CDR2 is YYDKDF (reference sequence). The CDR3 covers 16 residues. The CDR3 nucleotides are TGTGCCACCAGCAGAGACGTAGCAGCAACTAATGAAAAACTGTTTTTT. This sequence encodes CATSRDVAATNEKLFF.

This clone has a handful of counts. The rearrangement links TRBV7-2 to TRBJ1-3, with D uncertain. Germline CDR1 reads SGHTA; CDR2 reads FQGNSA. The CDR3 loop spans 13 amino acids. The V end lost 5 bases, the J end lost 3 bases, and 8 bases lay between the germline ends. This CDR3 reads CASSPEVGNTIYF. Here the CDR3 DNA reads TGTGCCAGCAGCCCCGAGGTTGGAAACACCATATATTTT.

The chain has TRBV12-5 and TRBJ1-1; no reliable D call. CDR3 size: 13 residues. Looked up from germline, CDR1 is LGHNT and CDR2 is FRNRAP. V gave up 7 bases and J gave up 0 bases, with 9 bases separating them. CDR3 DNA sequence: TGTGCTAGTGCCCGGCGCATGAACACTGAAGCTTTCTTT. It translates to CASARRMNTEAFF.

This clone was recorded a few times. The chain carries TRBV2 and TRBJ2-7; 7 nucleotides align to TRBD2. Germline lookup yields CDR1 SNHLY and CDR2 FYNNEI. The CDR3 sequence is 14 residues long. The CDR3 here is CASMGTTNSYEQYV. The CDR3 DNA follows: TGTGCTTCGATGGGGACTACGAACTCCTACGAGCAGTACGTC.

V and J are TRBV4-2 and TRBJ1-5, with unresolved D. Germline-derived CDR1 and CDR2 are LGHNA and YNFKEQ. This CDR3 is 13 amino acids long. V shed 0 bases and J shed 5 bases, with 5 bases lying between them. For the CDR3, the DNA is TGTGCCAGCAGCCAAGAGCGAGATCAGCCCCAGCATTTT. Its protein is CASSQERDQPQHF.

A few counts support this clone. The V call is TRBV9, the J call TRBJ2-3; D is tentatively TRBD1 or TRBD2 (5 bases each). The V end was cut by 4 bases, the J end by 2 bases, with 11 bases between. The length of the CDR3 is 14 residues. Germline-derived CDR1 and CDR2 are SGDLS and YYNGEE. This CDR3 is CASSLGTFTDTQYF. In DNA, the CDR3 is TGTGCCAGCAGCCTTGGGACCTTCACAGATACGCAGTATTTT.

This sequence joins TRBV7-2 and TRBJ2-5; TRBD2 aligns across 8 bases. The length of the CDR3 is 14 residues. V lost 5 bases and J lost 5; bases outside the gene matches: 7. From germline, CDR1 is SGHTA and CDR2 FQGNSA. CDR3 sequence (DNA): TGTGCCAGCAGCCCGGGGGGGGTCAGGGAGACCCAGTACTTC. It encodes CASSPGGVRETQYF. Using reference TRBV7-2 and TRBJ2-5 for the parts outside the CDR3, the full variable domain is GAGVSQSPSNKVTEKGKDVELRCDPISGHTALYWYRQSLGQGLEFLIYFQGNSAPDKSGLPSDRFSAERTGGSVSTLTIQRTQQEDSAVYLCASSPGGVRETQYFGPGTRLLVL.

The J gene is TRBJ1-2, the V gene TRBV27; maybe TRBD1 (5 bases). CDR3 length: 13 residues. Germline CDR1 is MNHEY and CDR2 is SMNVEV (reference sequence). The V gene lost 6 bases and the J gene lost 7 bases, with 15 bases spanning the gap. The CDR3 DNA is TGTGCCAGCAGGAACACAGGAATGCGTGGCTACACCTTC. Protein product: CASRNTGMRGYTF.

The V gene is TRBV5-1, the J gene TRBJ2-5, with 9 nucleotides matching TRBD1. The junction had 5 bases not matched to a gene; V was cut back by 4 bases and J by 4 bases. The CDR3 spans 14 residues. Germline CDR1 SGHRS, CDR2 YFSETQ. CDR3 region: CASSVGQGGETQYF. The CDR3 DNA sequence: TGCGCCAGCAGCGTGGGACAGGGAGGAGAGACCCAGTACTTC.

This clone was found a few times. The chain couples TRBV7-2 to TRBJ2-3, with D perhaps TRBD1 or TRBD2 (5 bases each). The V and J ends lost 3 bases and 0 bases respectively, with 10 bases between them. Germline CDR1 is SGHTA and CDR2 is FQGNSA. This CDR3 is 15 amino acids long. In DNA form, the CDR3 reads TGTGCCAGCAGCTTCCCGGGGCTGAGCACAGATACGCAGTATTTT. It yields the protein CASSFPGLSTDTQYF.

The chain joins TRBV4-3 to TRBJ2-1; no clear D. The CDR3 spans 13 residues. The V end lost 0 bases, the J end lost 6 bases, and 6 bases lay between the germline ends. From germline, CDR1 is LGHNA and CDR2 YSLEER. Written as DNA, the CDR3 is TGCGCCAGCAGCCAAGATGGGTCCAATGAGCAGTTCTTC. This gives the protein CASSQDGSNEQFF.

There are a few counts of this clone. The chain is built from TRBV20-1 and TRBJ1-1; 8 bases line up with TRBD1. This CDR3 is built from 11 residues. CDR1 DFQATT and CDR2 SNEGSKA come from the germline V gene (reference sequence). The CDR3 DNA follows: TGCGCTGGACAGGGAAACACTGAAGCTTTCTTT. This codes for CAGQGNTEAFF.

J is TRBJ1-1 and V is TRBV9; 7 nucleotides agree with TRBD1. There are 15 residues in the CDR3. Germline V gene sequence: CDR1 SGDLS, CDR2 YYNGEE. Germline trimming cut 3 bases from V and 0 bases from J; bases unmatched to any gene: 5. CDR3 nucleotide sequence: TGTGCCAGCAGCGCAAGACAGGGCCTGAACACTGAAGCTTTCTTT. It encodes CASSARQGLNTEAFF.